What follows are 7 T cell receptor beta chains derived from one specimen sequenced in a study of naive and memory T cell subsets. Both TRBC1 and TRBC2 were covered by a beta constant-region primer of two equimolar oligonucleotides. Four rounds of PCR amplified the ligated cDNA using nested alpha and beta constant-region primers plus SP2. TCRdb re-derived calls from the UMI-ligation and nested PCR reads in MiXCR, one entry per CDR3 protein. The data hold 8,500 to 10,000 distinct CDR3 sequences, with 4.5% to 6% observed a single time. The sample was CD4+ TEMRA cells from blood. Subset noted: effector memory re-expressing CD45RA, CD45RA+ CD27-. These receptors all stem from a human donor in good health.

This clonotype was found a few times. This chain uses TRBV15 with TRBJ1-5, with D possibly TRBD1 on 5 matching bases. Trimming left V 1 base short and J 3 bases short, with 10 bases between. Per germline, CDR1 LNHNV and CDR2 YYDKDF (reference sequence). The CDR3 loop spans 15 amino acids. CDR3: CATSRAGADNQPQHF. The CDR3 region has the DNA TGTGCCACCAGCAGAGCCGGGGCGGACAATCAGCCCCAGCATTTT.

In the case of this clonotype: Germline and junction disagree at one end, which may indicate a read error. This chain joins TRBV24-1 and TRBJ2-2; D may be TRBD1 or TRBD2 (6 bases each). Germline assignment: CDR1 KGHDR and CDR2 SFDVKD. The CDR3 loop spans 14 amino acids. CDR3 sequence (DNA): TGTGCCACCAGTGATTTAGGGGGGACCGGGGAGCTGTTTTTC. Its translation: CATSDLGGTGELFF.

This clonotype was detected only a few times. This rearrangement joins TRBV14 to TRBJ1-1; the D is unclear. V was cut by 3 bases and J by 1 base, with 6 bases left in between. The CDR3 totals 13 residues. Germline V CDR1 and CDR2: SGHDN, FVKESK. This CDR3 is CASSQSGNTEAFF. In DNA, the CDR3 is TGTGCCAGCAGCCAGTCCGGGAACACTGAAGCTTTCTTT. The variable domain in full, completed from reference TRBV14 and TRBJ1-1, reads EAGVTQFPSHSVIEKGQTVTLRCDPISGHDNLYWYRRVMGKEIKFLLHFVKESKQDESGMPNNRFLAERTGGTYSTLKVQPAELEDSGVYFCASSQSGNTEAFFGQGTRLTVV.

This clonotype turned up a few times. This chain links TRBV3-1 with TRBJ2-7; D is unresolved. Germline assignment: CDR1 LGHDT and CDR2 YNNKEL (reference sequence). The V end was cut by 4 bases, the J end by 2 bases, with 12 bases between. CDR3 size: 14 residues. The CDR3 protein is CASSPLHRTYEQYF. As DNA, the CDR3 is TGTGCCAGCAGCCCTCTGCACCGTACCTACGAGCAGTACTTC.

The V call is TRBV20-1, the J call TRBJ1-4, with D uncertain. CDR3 length equals 14 residues. Looked up from germline, CDR1 is DFQATT and CDR2 is SNEGSKA (reference sequence). The V end lost 4 bases, the J end lost 1 base, and 10 bases lay between the germline ends. CDR3 in DNA: TGCAGTGCTACGCGACGGATAACTAATGAAAAACTGTTTTTT. Protein product: CSATRRITNEKLFF.

The CDR3 here is CASSPLQGEKLFF. The CDR3 DNA sequence: TGTGCCAGCTCACCACTCCAGGGCGAAAAACTGTTTTTT. The chain couples TRBV18 to TRBJ1-4, with D possibly being TRBD1 (5 bases). CDR1 KGHSH and CDR2 LQKENI come from the germline V gene. The CDR3 runs to 13 residues. The germline V and J ends were trimmed by 1 base and 8 bases, with 8 bases remaining between them.

This clonotype appeared many times. V usage is TRBV10-3 and J usage is TRBJ2-3; 8 bases are shared with TRBD2. Trimming removed 4 bases from V and 5 bases from J; junction bases left unmatched: 17. The V gene's germline CDR1 is ENHRY and CDR2 SYGVKD. This CDR3 has 18 residues. In nucleotides, the CDR3 is TGTGCCATCAGTGGCCAGACTCTAGCGGGCGGACCGGGAGATACGCAGTATTTT. Protein product: CAISGQTLAGGPGDTQYF.